One sample yielded the 20 T cell receptor beta chains listed below, sequenced in a study of T cells after yellow fever vaccination. TCRdb passed the 5' RACE reads through MiXCR, listing each CDR3 protein once. The data show a few hundred thousand distinct CDR3 sequences, approximately 4% seen once. The source was PBMCs, collected 5 days after the yellow fever booster vaccination. The receptors here all came from a man between 18 and 29 years old who received the YFV17D yellow fever vaccine.

This clonotype showed up many times. The chain is built from TRBV5-1 and TRBJ1-4; perhaps TRBD1 as D (5 bases). The V gene lost 3 bases and the J gene lost 5 bases, with 11 bases spanning the gap. Germline-derived CDR1 and CDR2 are SGHRS and YFSETQ. The CDR3 totals 14 residues. DNA of the CDR3: TGCGCCAGCAGCTCCGAGGGACGGAATGAAAAACTGTTTTTT. It translates to CASSSEGRNEKLFF.

The table lists this clonotype with many counts. Germline and junction disagree at one end, which may indicate a read error. V gene TRBV5-1 combines with J gene TRBJ2-5; 10 bases match TRBD2. This CDR3 has 14 amino acids. Germline V gives CDR1 SGHRS, CDR2 YFSETQ. The CDR3 bases are TGTGCCAGCAGCGGAGCGGGGGGGCAAGAGACCCAGTACTTC. Translation: CASSGAGGQETQYF.

The gene calls are TRBV4-3 and TRBJ2-1; D unresolved. The CDR3 has 14 residues. Between the trimmed V and J ends, which lost 4 bases and 6 bases, there was a span of 13 bases. Germline V lookup: CDR1 LGHNA, CDR2 YSLEER. CDR3 residues: CASSPQVSGNEQFF. CDR3 DNA sequence: TGCGCCAGCAGCCCGCAGGTTTCTGGCAATGAGCAGTTCTTC.

This clonotype has at least ten counts. J is TRBJ1-6 and V is TRBV11-2; D gene unclear. V lost 7 bases and J 8 bases, leaving 12 bases between the germline ends. Germline V gives CDR1 SGHAT, CDR2 FQNNGV. The CDR3 covers 13 residues. The DNA for the CDR3 is TGTGCCAGCACCCGCGCTCCGTATTCACCCCTCCACTTT. It encodes CASTRAPYSPLHF.

This clonotype was seen a handful of times. This chain links TRBV6-5 with TRBJ1-1; D uncertain. The V gene lost 2 bases and the J gene lost 1 base, with 14 bases spanning the gap. The CDR3 sequence is 16 residues long. Germline V gene data show CDR1 as MNHEY and CDR2 as SVGAGI. CDR3 loop: CASSYEWTEPNTEAFF. CDR3 nucleotide sequence: TGTGCCAGCAGTTACGAATGGACGGAACCGAACACTGAAGCTTTCTTT.

The gene calls are TRBV4-3 and TRBJ2-2; weak D call: TRBD1 (6 bases). The CDR3 extends over 16 amino acids. The V end lost 0 bases, the J end lost 4 bases, and 12 bases lay between the germline ends. CDR1 is LGHNA and CDR2 is YSLEER in the germline V gene. The CDR3 is CASSQDTAGVTGELFF. The DNA for the CDR3 is TGCGCCAGCAGCCAAGATACGGCAGGGGTCACCGGGGAGCTGTTTTTT.

Concerning this clonotype itself: At one end, the junction sequence differs from germline, possibly due to a read error. The rearrangement joins TRBV5-5 to TRBJ1-4, with TRBD1 matching over 7 bases. The CDR3 has 14 residues. The germline gives CDR1 SGHKS, CDR2 YYEKEE (reference sequence). The CDR3 DNA is TGTGCCAGCAGCTACCCGGACAGGAATGAAATACTGTTTTTT. This encodes CASSYPDRNEILFF.

The genes are TRBV4-2 and TRBJ2-7; a weak D match, TRBD1 (7 bases). The V gene's germline CDR1 is LGHNA and CDR2 YNFKEQ. With 2 bases removed from V and 1 base from J, the gap between germline ends came to 15 bases. This CDR3 is 16 amino acids long. CDR3 DNA sequence: TGTGCCAGCAGCCAACCGCGGGGACAGAGATCCTACGAGCAGTACTTC. Amino acids: CASSQPRGQRSYEQYF.

This clonotype was recorded many times. This sequence joins TRBV5-4 and TRBJ2-6, with a possible D match to TRBD1 (6 bases). The length of the CDR3 is 17 residues. Germline assignment: CDR1 SGHNT and CDR2 YYREEE (reference sequence). V was shortened by 0 bases and J by 0 bases, with 10 bases between the two germline ends. As DNA, the CDR3 is TGTGCCAGCAGCTTGGGACAGGCTAGCTCTGGGGCCAACGTCCTGACTTTC. It is translated as CASSLGQASSGANVLTF. Combining the CDR3 with reference TRBV5-4 and TRBJ2-6 gives the whole variable domain ETGVTQSPTHLIKTRGQQVTLRCSSQSGHNTVSWYQQALGQGPQFIFQYYREEENGRGNFPPRFSGLQFPNYSSELNVNALELDDSALYLCASSLGQASSGANVLTFGAGSRLTVL.

This clonotype was seen many times. This chain links TRBV3-1 with TRBJ1-1, with D possibly matching TRBD1 (5 bases). Germline V lookup: CDR1 LGHDT, CDR2 YNNKEL (reference sequence). V lost 4 bases and J lost 8, with 14 bases in between. The CDR3 spans 13 residues. CDR3 nucleotide sequence: TGTGCCAGCAGCCCTTCGACCGGGACCGAAGCTTTCTTT. Its translation is CASSPSTGTEAFF.

This clonotype was seen at least ten times. This sequence joins TRBV7-9 and TRBJ1-2; D is unresolved. V shed 3 bases and J shed 6 bases, with 11 bases lying between them. Germline V gene data show CDR1 as SEHNR and CDR2 as FQNEAQ (reference sequence). The CDR3 extends over 13 amino acids. The CDR3 DNA is TGTGCCAGCAGCTTCCCCCACCGGGATGGCTACACCTTC. Translated, it gives CASSFPHRDGYTF. Supplemented by reference TRBV7-9 and TRBJ1-2, the full variable domain reads DTGVSQNPRHKITKRGQNVTFRCDPISEHNRLYWYRQTLGQGPEFLTYFQNEAQLEKSRLLSDRFSAERPKGSFSTLEIQRTEQGDSAMYLCASSFPHRDGYTFGSGTRLTVV.

This clonotype has ten or more counts. The chain carries TRBV4-3 and TRBJ2-1, with TRBD2 matching 11 bases. The CDR3 has 17 residues. The V segment lost 1 base and the J segment 2 bases; nucleotides outside the gene matches: 4. From germline, CDR1 is LGHNA and CDR2 YSLEER. The CDR3 here is CASSQGGLAGPYNEQFF. For the CDR3, the DNA is TGCGCCAGCAGCCAAGGAGGACTAGCGGGTCCCTACAATGAGCAGTTCTTC.

There are a few counts of this clonotype. This rearrangement joins TRBV6-4 to TRBJ1-1; D might be TRBD1 (5 bases). The V end was cut by 4 bases, the J end by 8 bases, with 14 bases between. CDR3 length equals 13 residues. CDR1 MRHNA and CDR2 SNTAGT come from the germline V gene. CDR3 coding DNA: TGTGCCAGCAGTGCGGGGGGGGGTCAGGAAGCTTTCTTT. This codes for CASSAGGGQEAFF.

The chain employs TRBV3-1 and TRBJ2-5; D is unresolved. This CDR3 region has 15 residues. Between the trimmed V and J ends, which lost 6 bases and 2 bases, there was a span of 16 bases. The V gene's germline CDR1 is LGHDT and CDR2 YNNKEL (reference sequence). The DNA for the CDR3 is TGTGCCAGCAGTCAAAATTGGGTGATACAAGAGACCCAGTACTTC. Its protein is CASSQNWVIQETQYF.

The V and J genes are TRBV4-3 and TRBJ2-1; 9 bases line up with TRBD2. The ends lost 0 bases at V and 4 bases at J; junction bases unmatched: 10. Germline CDR1 is LGHNA and CDR2 is YSLEER. The CDR3 contains 18 residues. CDR3 DNA: TGCGCCAGCAGCCAAGATCCCCACAGCGGGGGGCCTTACAATGAGCAGTTCTTC. Translation gives CASSQDPHSGGPYNEQFF.

The chain links TRBV4-1 to TRBJ1-1; no definite D call. Germline V lookup: CDR1 MGHRA, CDR2 YSYEKL. V shed 1 base and J shed 3 bases, with 9 bases lying between them. CDR3 length: 14 residues. In DNA, the CDR3 is TGCGCCAGCAGCCAAGTCTTTGGGGACACTGAAGCTTTCTTT. Protein product: CASSQVFGDTEAFF.

This clonotype has at least ten counts. V usage is TRBV7-2 and J usage is TRBJ1-3, with 9 positions matching TRBD1. The CDR3 sequence is 14 residues long. Germline-derived CDR1 and CDR2 are SGHTA and FQGNSA. The V segment lost 1 base and the J segment 6 bases; nucleotides outside the gene matches: 1. The CDR3 nucleotides are TGTGCCAGCAGCTTAGGGACAGGGGTAAACACCATATATTTT. It codes for CASSLGTGVNTIYF. Complete variable domain (other parts from reference TRBV7-2 and TRBJ1-3): GAGVSQSPSNKVTEKGKDVELRCDPISGHTALYWYRQSLGQGLEFLIYFQGNSAPDKSGLPSDRFSAERTGGSVSTLTIQRTQQEDSAVYLCASSLGTGVNTIYFGEGSWLTVV.

The gene calls are TRBV10-1 and TRBJ2-1; 7 nucleotides line up with TRBD2. This CDR3 region has 15 residues. Germline V CDR1 and CDR2: WNHNN, SYGVQD (reference sequence). Unmatched junction bases numbered 5, after V lost 2 bases and J lost 4 bases. The CDR3 here is CASSEVAGVYNEQFF. CDR3 sequence (DNA): TGCGCCAGCAGTGAGGTGGCGGGGGTATACAATGAGCAGTTCTTC.

This clonotype has at least ten counts. The chain recombines TRBV5-1 with TRBJ1-5; D is ambiguous. Germline V lookup: CDR1 SGHRS, CDR2 YFSETQ. Trimming cost V 1 base and J 4 bases, with 12 bases left between them. CDR3 size: 15 residues. The CDR3 sequence is CASSLLGAKNQPQHF. CDR3 nucleotide sequence: TGCGCCAGCAGCTTGTTGGGAGCGAAGAATCAGCCCCAGCATTTT.

The chain employs TRBV10-3 and TRBJ1-1; TRBD1 aligns across 7 bases. The CDR3 covers 14 residues. The V and J ends lost 3 bases and 4 bases, in that order; junction bases with no gene match: 5. Germline CDR1 ENHRY, CDR2 SYGVKD. CDR3 bases: TGTGCCATCAGTGAAGGGACAGTTTTCACTGAAGCTTTCTTT. The encoded protein is CAISEGTVFTEAFF.